The 18 T cell receptor beta chains listed next were all sequenced from one sample in a study of blood T cell repertoires in COVID-19. Here immunoSEQ multiplex PCR was the method, and the copy in TCRdb shows in-frame clones only, minus some. The data show 200,000 to 250,000 clones, approximately 88% seen once. Material for sequencing was peripheral blood. These receptors all stem from a man aged 55-75 years who had recovered from COVID-19.

The CDR3 bases are TGTGCCAGTCAAACGCGGGACGGCTATAATTCACCCCTCCACTTT. It codes for CASQTRDGYNSPLHF. This chain links TRBV19 with TRBJ1-6, with a possible D match to TRBD1 (5 bases). The germline V gene encodes CDR1 LNHDA and CDR2 SQIVND (reference sequence). V was clipped by 8 bases and J by 3 bases, with 14 bases between them. The CDR3 covers 15 residues.

The chain recombines TRBV5-8 with TRBJ2-5; 12 positions match TRBD2. The CDR3 runs 18 residues. J gave up 0 bases and V 4 bases, and 10 bases lay outside the gene matches. Per germline, CDR1 SGHTS and CDR2 YDEGEE. The CDR3 sequence: CASSRTGLAGSNQETQYF. Here the CDR3 DNA reads TGTGCCAGCAGCCGGACGGGACTAGCGGGTTCAAACCAAGAGACCCAGTACTTC.

This clone was counted a few times. The chain recombines TRBV3-1 (or the pseudogene TRBV3-2) with TRBJ1-2; D remains unclear. The germline V and J ends were trimmed by 3 bases and 6 bases, with 14 bases remaining between them. Per germline, CDR1 LGHDT and CDR2 YNNKEL (reference sequence). CDR3 size: 14 residues. The CDR3 reads CASSQGRILDGYTF. The CDR3 bases are TGTGCCAGCAGCCAGGGCCGTATACTCGATGGCTACACCTTC.

The chain joins TRBV5-1 to TRBJ2-5; 8 bases agree with TRBD2. The CDR3 has 14 residues. Trimming cost V 4 bases and J 1 base; bases outside gene matches: 3. Germline V gene lookup returns CDR1 SGHRS and CDR2 YFSETQ. CDR3 coding DNA: TGCGCCAGCAGCACTAGCGGTTCCCAAGAGACCCAGTACTTC. This gives the protein CASSTSGSQETQYF.

The chain employs TRBV9 and TRBJ1-3, with TRBD1 matching over 8 bases. Trimming at V came to 0 bases and at J to 0 bases, leaving 11 bases not matched to a gene. CDR3 size: 19 residues. Germline CDR1 is SGDLS and CDR2 is YYNGEE. As DNA, the CDR3 is TGTGCCAGCAGCGTAGATCCAGGACAGGGAGGGAGCTCTGGAAACACCATATATTTT. It specifies CASSVDPGQGGSSGNTIYF.

V and J are TRBV30 and TRBJ2-2, with a tentative D call TRBD2 (5 bases). Germline CDR1 reads GTSNPN; CDR2 reads SVGIG (reference sequence). CDR3 length equals 14 residues. The V and J ends lost 4 bases and 0 bases respectively, with 9 bases between them. Here the CDR3 DNA reads TGTGCCTGGAATAGCGACGCGAACACCGGGGAGCTGTTTTTT. Translated: CAWNSDANTGELFF.

This sequence joins TRBV5-1 and TRBJ1-2; TRBD1 aligns across 12 bases. This CDR3 spans 18 amino acids. J was trimmed by 0 bases and V by 4 bases; bases with no gene match: 10. CDR1 is SGHRS, CDR2 YFSETQ, per germline. The CDR3 region has the DNA TGCGCCAGCAGCACCCCGGGACAGGGGGCAGGAGCTAACTATGGCTACACCTTC. Protein: CASSTPGQGAGANYGYTF.

V and J are TRBV19 and TRBJ2-1; 8 positions match TRBD1. The V segment lost 8 bases and the J segment 2 bases; nucleotides outside the gene matches: 11. Germline lookup yields CDR1 LNHDA and CDR2 SQIVND (reference sequence). The CDR3 is 16 amino acids. The CDR3 sequence: CASSRLQGATYNEQFF. CDR3 coding DNA: TGTGCCAGTTCTCGCCTCCAGGGGGCTACCTACAATGAGCAGTTCTTC.

The rearrangement joins TRBV7-2 to TRBJ2-2, with D tentatively TRBD1 (5 bases). The CDR3 runs to 13 residues. V was shortened by 0 bases and J by 8 bases, with 7 bases between the two germline ends. The V gene's germline CDR1 is SGHTA and CDR2 FQGNSA. CDR3 DNA: TGTGCCAGCAGCTTAGCGTGGACAGGGGAGCTGTTTTTT. Translated: CASSLAWTGELFF.

The genes are TRBV18 and TRBJ2-7; tentative D call: TRBD2 (6 bases). Trimming removed 5 bases from V and 2 bases from J, with 13 bases in between. This CDR3 has 14 residues. Germline V lookup: CDR1 KGHSH, CDR2 LQKENI. The CDR3 bases are TGTGCCAGCTCAACCGACGGAGGGCCCTACGAGCAGTACTTC. Translation: CASSTDGGPYEQYF.

This clone was detected only once. V is TRBV18 and J is TRBJ2-6; D possibly corresponds to TRBD1 (5 bases). Germline CDR1 and CDR2: KGHSH and LQKENI. With 2 bases removed from V and 1 base from J, the gap between germline ends came to 15 bases. This CDR3 has 18 residues. The CDR3 is CASSPFPQGSSGANVLTF. As DNA, the CDR3 is TGTGCCAGCTCACCATTCCCCCAGGGATCGTCTGGGGCCAACGTCCTGACTTTC.

J is TRBJ2-5 and V is TRBV29-1; TRBD2 matches 8 bases. This CDR3 comprises 14 residues. The V gene end was trimmed by 1 base and the J gene end by 1 base; junction bases not matched to a gene: 2. Germline loops: CDR1 SQVTM, CDR2 ANQGSEA. The CDR3 spells CSVEGAGGQETQYF. The CDR3 DNA sequence: TGCAGCGTTGAAGGGGCGGGGGGCCAAGAGACCCAGTACTTC.

The rearrangement links TRBV5-1 to TRBJ2-5; D ambiguous. Between the trimmed V and J ends, which lost 5 bases and 2 bases, there was a span of 10 bases. CDR1 and CDR2 from the germline V gene are SGHRS and YFSETQ. The CDR3 loop spans 13 amino acids. The DNA of the CDR3 is TGCGCCAGCAGGGTCCAGATACAAGAGACCCAGTACTTC. This encodes CASRVQIQETQYF.

CDR3 sequence reads: CASRNFGLQASPLHF. For the CDR3, the DNA is TGTGCCAGCAGGAATTTTGGGCTGCAGGCTTCACCCCTCCACTTT. This chain joins TRBV28 and TRBJ1-6; no reliable D call. The CDR3 is 15 residues long. Germline V gives CDR1 MDHEN, CDR2 SYDVKM. V gave up 6 bases and J gave up 9 bases, with 18 bases separating them.

This clone was seen a few times. This chain connects TRBV5-4 to TRBJ2-1, with D perhaps TRBD2 (5 bases). The CDR3 is made up of 13 amino acids. CDR1 and CDR2 (germline): SGHNT, YYREEE (reference sequence). V gave up 4 bases and J gave up 10 bases, with 15 bases separating them. Here the CDR3 reads CASSEGTSPEQFF. The CDR3 DNA reads as TGTGCCAGCAGCGAGGGAACCTCCCCCGAGCAGTTCTTC.

The V and J genes are TRBV6-5 and TRBJ1-2; 8 bases fit TRBD1. Trimming at V came to 2 bases and at J to 3 bases, leaving 2 bases not matched to a gene. The CDR3 has 14 residues. Germline lookup yields CDR1 MNHEY and CDR2 SVGAGI. CDR3 in DNA: TGTGCCAGCAGTTACCAGACAGGGGACTATGGCTACACCTTC. This sequence encodes CASSYQTGDYGYTF.

This clone has a single count. DNA for the CDR3: TGCGCCAGCAGTCGTCCGGGACAAGTTTTTGCAACTAATGAAAAACTGTTTTTT. It encodes CASSRPGQVFATNEKLFF. The chain recombines TRBV23-1 with TRBJ1-4; perhaps TRBD1 as D (6 bases). TRBV23-1 is flagged as an ORF with uncertain function. Trimming took 4 bases from V and 0 from J, leaving 18 bases between them. This CDR3 is 18 amino acids long.

The CDR3: CASSTEGLTDTQYF. In nucleotides, the CDR3 is TGTGCCAGCAGCACCGAGGGCCTCACAGATACGCAGTATTTT. This chain uses TRBV11-2 with TRBJ2-3; a weak D match, TRBD2 (5 bases). The V gene's germline CDR1 is SGHAT and CDR2 FQNNGV. Trimming removed 5 bases from V and 2 bases from J, with 11 bases in between. CDR3 length: 14 amino acids. The full variable domain, completed using reference TRBV11-2 and TRBJ2-3, is EAGVAQSPRYKIIEKRQSVAFWCNPISGHATLYWYQQILGQGPKLLIQFQNNGVVDDSQLPKDRFSAERLKGVDSTLKIQPAKLEDSAVYLCASSTEGLTDTQYFGPGTRLTVL.